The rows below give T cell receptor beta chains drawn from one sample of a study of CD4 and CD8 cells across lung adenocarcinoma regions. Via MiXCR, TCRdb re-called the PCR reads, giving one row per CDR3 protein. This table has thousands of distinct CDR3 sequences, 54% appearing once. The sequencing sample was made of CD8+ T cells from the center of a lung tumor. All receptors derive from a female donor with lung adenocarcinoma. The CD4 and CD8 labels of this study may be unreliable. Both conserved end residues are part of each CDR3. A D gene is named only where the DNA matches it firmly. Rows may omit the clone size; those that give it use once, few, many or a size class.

CAGSGGPGQDTQYF	TGTGCGGGCAGCGGGGGGCCCGGCCAAGATACGCAGTACTTC	TRBV7-2	TRBJ2-5	NA	TRBD2
CASSPGQGRSTETQYF	TGTGCCAGCAGCCCCGGACAGGGCCGTAGCACAGAGACCCAGTATTTC	TRBV7-9	TRBJ2-5	NA	TRBD1
CASSLAGTERNTQYF	TGTGCCAGCAGCTTGGCCGGGACGGAGAGGAATACGCAGTACTTC	TRBV7-8	TRBJ2-7	NA	NA
CGAGFGGRGTDTQYF	TGTGGCGCGGGTTTCGGGGGCCGTGGCACAGATACGCAGTACTTT	TRBV27	TRBJ2-3	NA	NA
CAGAGGRSTETQYF	TGTGCGGGGGCTGGGGGCCGCAGCACAGAGACGCAGTATTTT	TRBV7-2	TRBJ2-3	NA	NA
CASSLAPLVGEQYF	TGTGCCAGCAGCTTAGCTCCGTTGGTGGGGGAGCAGTACTTC	TRBV11-1	TRBJ2-7	NA	NA
CASSSRDSTYNEQFF	TGCGCCAGCAGCTCCCGGGACTCAACCTACAATGAGCAGTTCTTC	TRBV5-1	TRBJ2-1	many	NA
CASGTGDQETQYF	TGTGCCTCCGGTACCGGGGACCAAGAGACGCAGTACTTT	TRBV6-1	TRBJ2-3	once	NA
CASSLPGRNEQFF	TGTGCCAGCAGCTTACCGGGTAGAAATGAGCAGTTCTTC	TRBV7-8	TRBJ2-1	medium-sized	NA
CASSYSQGGPQHF	TGTGCCAGCAGTTACTCGCAGGGAGGGCCCCAGCATTTT	TRBV6-5	TRBJ1-5	NA	NA
CASSLRGRTSGNNEQFF	TGTGCCAGCAGCTTACGGGGCCGGACTAGCGGGAACAATGAGCAGTTCTTC	TRBV7-2	TRBJ2-1	large	TRBD2
CASSLGSADTQYF	TGTGCCAGCAGCTTAGGGTCGGCAGATACGCAGTATTTT	TRBV7-8	TRBJ2-3	many	NA
CASSSVAVGVQETQYF	TGTGCCAGCAGTTCCGTGGCGGTGGGGGTCCAAGAGACCCAGTACTTC	TRBV12-3/TRBV12-4	TRBJ2-5	many	NA
CAGNGGRAQDTQYF	TGTGCCGGGAACGGGGGCCGAGCCCAAGACACTCAGTACTTC	TRBV10-3	TRBJ2-4	NA	NA
CASGTPSAGTDTQYF	TGTGCCAGCGGGACGCCGTCGGCGGGCACAGATACGCAGTATTTT	TRBV19	TRBJ2-3	NA	NA
CASSYRANYGYTF	TGTGCCAGCAGTTACAGGGCTAACTATGGCTACACCTTC	TRBV27	TRBJ1-2	medium-sized	NA
CASSLSSGGAGSYNEQFF	TGTGCCAGCAGCTTATCTAGCGGGGGGGCGGGATCCTACAATGAGCAGTTCTTC	TRBV7-6	TRBJ2-1	many	TRBD2
CASGVVSNDAQFF	TGTGCTAGTGGGGTGGTGTCCAACGATGCGCAGTTTTTT	TRBV12-5	TRBJ2-1	NA	NA
CASTGHGGGKLGTQYF	TGTGCCAGCACGGGGCACGGGGGTGGGAAACTCGGGACGCAGTATTTT	TRBV7-3	TRBJ2-3	NA	NA
CASAGHGGGGIGTQYF	TGTGCCAGTGCGGGACACGGGGGTGGGGGCATCGGTACGCAGTACTTC	TRBV7-3	TRBJ2-7	NA	NA
CASRKAGGVSTETLFF	TGTGCCAGCAGAAAAGCCGGGGGAGTGAGCACCGAGACGCTGTTTTTT	TRBV12-3/TRBV12-4	TRBJ2-2	NA	NA
CASSELQGPGAYVLYF	TGTGCCAGCAGCGAGTTACAGGGGCCGGGGGCCTACGTGCTGTACTTC	TRBV6-1	TRBJ2-1	once	NA